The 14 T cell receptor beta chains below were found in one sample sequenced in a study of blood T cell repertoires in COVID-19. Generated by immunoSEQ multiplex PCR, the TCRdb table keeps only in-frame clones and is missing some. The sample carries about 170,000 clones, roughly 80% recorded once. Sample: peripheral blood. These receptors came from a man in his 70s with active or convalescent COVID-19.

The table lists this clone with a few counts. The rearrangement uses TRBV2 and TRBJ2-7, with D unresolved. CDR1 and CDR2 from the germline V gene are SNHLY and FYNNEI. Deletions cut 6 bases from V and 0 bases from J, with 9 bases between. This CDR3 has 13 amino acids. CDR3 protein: CASRDPGSYEQYF. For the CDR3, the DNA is TGTGCCAGCAGAGACCCGGGCTCCTACGAGCAGTACTTC.

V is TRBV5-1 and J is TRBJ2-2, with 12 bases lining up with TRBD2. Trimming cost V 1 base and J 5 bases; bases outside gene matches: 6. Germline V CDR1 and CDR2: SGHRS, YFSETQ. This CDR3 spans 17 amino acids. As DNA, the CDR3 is TGCGCCAGCAGCTTGCCTAGCGGGAGGGCGGAGACCGGGGAGCTGTTTTTT. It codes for CASSLPSGRAETGELFF.

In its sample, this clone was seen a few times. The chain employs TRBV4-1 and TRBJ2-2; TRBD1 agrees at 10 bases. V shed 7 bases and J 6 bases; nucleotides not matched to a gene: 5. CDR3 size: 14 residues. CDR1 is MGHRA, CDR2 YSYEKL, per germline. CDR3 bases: TGCGCCAGCAAGGGGACAGGGGTTCCCGGGGAGCTGTTTTTT. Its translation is CASKGTGVPGELFF.

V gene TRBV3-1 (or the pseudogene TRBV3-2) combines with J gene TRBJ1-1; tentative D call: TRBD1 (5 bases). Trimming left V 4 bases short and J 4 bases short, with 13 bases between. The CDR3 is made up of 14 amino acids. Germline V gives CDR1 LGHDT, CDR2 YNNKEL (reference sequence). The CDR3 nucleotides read TGTGCCAGCAGCCGGAGGGGATCTATCACTGAAGCTTTCTTT. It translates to CASSRRGSITEAFF.

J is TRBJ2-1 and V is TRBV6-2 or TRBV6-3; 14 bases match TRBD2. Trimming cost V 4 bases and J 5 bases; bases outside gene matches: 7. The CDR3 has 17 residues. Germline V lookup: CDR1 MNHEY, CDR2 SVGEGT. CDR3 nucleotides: TGTGCCAGCAGTTTACCAACGGGACTAGCGGGGGACAATGAGCAGTTCTTC. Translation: CASSLPTGLAGDNEQFF.

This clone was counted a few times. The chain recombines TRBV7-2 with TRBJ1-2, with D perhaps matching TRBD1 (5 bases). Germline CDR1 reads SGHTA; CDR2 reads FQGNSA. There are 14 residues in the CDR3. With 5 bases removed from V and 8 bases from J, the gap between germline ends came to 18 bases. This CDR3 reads CASSPNGGVFGYTF. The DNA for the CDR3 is TGTGCCAGCAGCCCGAACGGGGGGGTTTTCGGCTACACCTTC.

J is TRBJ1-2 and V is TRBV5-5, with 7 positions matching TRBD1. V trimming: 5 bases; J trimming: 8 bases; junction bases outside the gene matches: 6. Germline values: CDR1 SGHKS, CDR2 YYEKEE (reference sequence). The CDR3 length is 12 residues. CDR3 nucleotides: TGTGCCAGCAGTCGGACAGGTGGCGGCTACACCTTC. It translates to CASSRTGGGYTF. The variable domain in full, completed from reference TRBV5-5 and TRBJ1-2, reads DAGVTQSPTHLIKTRGQQVTLRCSPISGHKSVSWYQQVLGQGPQFIFQYYEKEERGRGNFPDRFSARQFPNYSSELNVNALLLGDSALYLCASSRTGGGYTFGSGTRLTVV.

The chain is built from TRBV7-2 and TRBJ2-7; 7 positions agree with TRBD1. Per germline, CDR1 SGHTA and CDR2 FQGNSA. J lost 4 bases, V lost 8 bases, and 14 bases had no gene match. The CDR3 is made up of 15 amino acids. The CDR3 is CASSYGDRASYEQYF. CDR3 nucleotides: TGTGCCAGCTCCTACGGCGACAGGGCTTCATACGAGCAGTACTTC.

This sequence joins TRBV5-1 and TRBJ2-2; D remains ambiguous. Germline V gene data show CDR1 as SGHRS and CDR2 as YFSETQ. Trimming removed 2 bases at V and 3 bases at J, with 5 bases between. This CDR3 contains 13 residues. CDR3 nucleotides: TGCGCCAGCAGCTTATATGACACCGGGGAGCTGTTTTTT. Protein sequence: CASSLYDTGELFF.

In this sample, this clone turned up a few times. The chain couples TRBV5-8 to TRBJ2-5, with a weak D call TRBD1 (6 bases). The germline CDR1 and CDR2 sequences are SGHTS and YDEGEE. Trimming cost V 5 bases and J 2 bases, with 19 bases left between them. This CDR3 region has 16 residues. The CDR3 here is CASSRGRGPAQETQYF. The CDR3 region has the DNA TGTGCCAGCAGTCGCGGCAGGGGACCGGCTCAAGAGACCCAGTACTTC.

CDR3 DNA sequence: TGTGCCAGCAGCGCTAGTGGTAAGCAGTACTTC. Its translation is CASSASGKQYF. The chain recombines TRBV5-6 with TRBJ2-7; D not certain. V lost 4 bases and J lost 8, with 10 bases in between. Germline lookup yields CDR1 SGHDT and CDR2 YYEEEE. CDR3 length: 11 amino acids.

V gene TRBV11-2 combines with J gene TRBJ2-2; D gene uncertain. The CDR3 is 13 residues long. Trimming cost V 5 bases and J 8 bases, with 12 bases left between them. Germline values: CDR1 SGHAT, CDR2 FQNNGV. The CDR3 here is CASSHFSPGELFF. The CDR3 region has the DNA TGTGCCAGCAGCCACTTCTCCCCGGGGGAGCTGTTTTTT.

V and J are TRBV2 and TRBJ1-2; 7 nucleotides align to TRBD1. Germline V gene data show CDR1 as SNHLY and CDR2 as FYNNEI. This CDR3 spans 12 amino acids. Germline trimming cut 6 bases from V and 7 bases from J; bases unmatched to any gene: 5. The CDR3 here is CASRTDRVGYTF. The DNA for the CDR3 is TGTGCCAGCAGAACCGACAGGGTTGGCTACACCTTC.

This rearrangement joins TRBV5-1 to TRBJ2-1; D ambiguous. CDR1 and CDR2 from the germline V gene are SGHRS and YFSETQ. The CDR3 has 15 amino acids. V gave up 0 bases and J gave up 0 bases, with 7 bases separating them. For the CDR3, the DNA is TGCGCCAGCAGCTTGGAAGACAACTCCTACAATGAGCAGTTCTTC. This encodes CASSLEDNSYNEQFF.